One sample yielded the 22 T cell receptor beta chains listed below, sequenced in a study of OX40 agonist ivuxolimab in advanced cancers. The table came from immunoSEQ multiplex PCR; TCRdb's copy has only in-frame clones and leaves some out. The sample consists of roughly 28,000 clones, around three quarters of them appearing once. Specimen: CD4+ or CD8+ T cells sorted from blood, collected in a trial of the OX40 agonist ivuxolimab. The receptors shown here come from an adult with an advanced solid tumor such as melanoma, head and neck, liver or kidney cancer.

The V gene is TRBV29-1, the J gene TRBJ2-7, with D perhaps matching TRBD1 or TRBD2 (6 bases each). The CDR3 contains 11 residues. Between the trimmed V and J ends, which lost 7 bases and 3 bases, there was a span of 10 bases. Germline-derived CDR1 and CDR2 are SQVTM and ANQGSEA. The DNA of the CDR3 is TGCAGCGGGGGGGACATCTACGAGCAGTACTTC. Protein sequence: CSGGDIYEQYF.

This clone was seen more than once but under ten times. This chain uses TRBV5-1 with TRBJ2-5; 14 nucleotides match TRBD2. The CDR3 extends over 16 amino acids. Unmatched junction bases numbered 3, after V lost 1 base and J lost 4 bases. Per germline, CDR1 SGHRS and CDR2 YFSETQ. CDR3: CASSLSTSGGAETQYF. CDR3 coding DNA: TGCGCCAGCAGCTTGTCGACTAGCGGGGGGGCAGAGACCCAGTACTTC.

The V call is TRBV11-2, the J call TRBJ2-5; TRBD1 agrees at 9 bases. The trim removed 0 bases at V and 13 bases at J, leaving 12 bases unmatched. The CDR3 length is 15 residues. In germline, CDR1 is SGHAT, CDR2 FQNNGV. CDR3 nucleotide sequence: TGTGCCAGCAGCTTAGATTGGCGGGACAGGGTCAAACCGTACTTC. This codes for CASSLDWRDRVKPYF.

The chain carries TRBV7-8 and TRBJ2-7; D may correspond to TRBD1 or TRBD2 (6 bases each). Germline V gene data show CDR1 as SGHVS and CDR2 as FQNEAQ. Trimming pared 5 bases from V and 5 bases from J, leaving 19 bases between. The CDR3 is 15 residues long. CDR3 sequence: CASSPERVAGDEQYF. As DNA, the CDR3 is TGTGCCAGCAGCCCTGAGCGGGTAGCAGGGGACGAGCAGTACTTC.

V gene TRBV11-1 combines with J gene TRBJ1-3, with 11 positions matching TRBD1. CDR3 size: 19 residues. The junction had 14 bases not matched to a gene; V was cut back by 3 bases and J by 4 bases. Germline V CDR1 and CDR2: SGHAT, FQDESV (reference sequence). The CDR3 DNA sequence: TGTGCCAGCAGCTTCGGGACAGGGGGGTTACGCCTCCTCGGAAACACCATATATTTT. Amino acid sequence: CASSFGTGGLRLLGNTIYF.

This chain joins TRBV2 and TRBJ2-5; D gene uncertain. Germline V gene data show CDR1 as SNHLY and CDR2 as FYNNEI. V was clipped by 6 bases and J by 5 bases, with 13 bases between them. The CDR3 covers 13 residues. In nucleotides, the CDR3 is TGTGCCAGCAGAGGTCGACAAGGCGAGACCCAGTACTTC. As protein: CASRGRQGETQYF.

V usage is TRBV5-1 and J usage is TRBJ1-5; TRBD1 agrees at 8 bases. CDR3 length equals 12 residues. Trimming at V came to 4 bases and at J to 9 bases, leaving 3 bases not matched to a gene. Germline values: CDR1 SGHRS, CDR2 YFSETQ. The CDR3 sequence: CASSLDRGPQHF. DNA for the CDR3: TGCGCCAGCAGCCTAGACAGGGGGCCCCAGCATTTT. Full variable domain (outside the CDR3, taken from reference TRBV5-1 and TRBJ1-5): KAGVTQTPRYLIKTRGQQVTLSCSPISGHRSVSWYQQTPGQGLQFLFEYFSETQRNKGNFPGRFSGRQFSNSRSEMNVSTLELGDSALYLCASSLDRGPQHFGDGTRLSIL.

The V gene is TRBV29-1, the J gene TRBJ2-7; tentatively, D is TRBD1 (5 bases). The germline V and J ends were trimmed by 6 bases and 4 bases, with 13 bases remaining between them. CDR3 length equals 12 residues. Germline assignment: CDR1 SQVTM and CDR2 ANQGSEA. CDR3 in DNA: TGCAGCGTCGAGACAGCAGAGTACGAGCAGTACTTC. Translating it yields CSVETAEYEQYF.

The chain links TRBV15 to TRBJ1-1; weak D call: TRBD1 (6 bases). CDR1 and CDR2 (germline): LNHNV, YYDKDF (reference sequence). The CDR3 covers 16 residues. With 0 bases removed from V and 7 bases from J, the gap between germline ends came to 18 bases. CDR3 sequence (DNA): TGTGCCACCAGCAGAGATAGTACGGGGGCGAGGAATGAAGCTTTCTTT. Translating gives CATSRDSTGARNEAFF.

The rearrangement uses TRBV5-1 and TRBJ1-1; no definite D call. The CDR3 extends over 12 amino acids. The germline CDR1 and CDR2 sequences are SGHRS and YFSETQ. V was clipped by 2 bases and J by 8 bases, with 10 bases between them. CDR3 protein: CASSLYGSEAFF. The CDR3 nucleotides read TGCGCCAGCAGCTTATATGGGTCAGAAGCTTTCTTT.

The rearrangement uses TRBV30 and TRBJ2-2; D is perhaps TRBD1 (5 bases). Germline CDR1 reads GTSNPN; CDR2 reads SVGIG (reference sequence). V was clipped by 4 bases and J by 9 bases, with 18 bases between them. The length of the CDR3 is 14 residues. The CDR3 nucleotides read TGTGCCTGGACCGGGCAGGGAAACAATTGGGAGCTGTTTTTT. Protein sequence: CAWTGQGNNWELFF.

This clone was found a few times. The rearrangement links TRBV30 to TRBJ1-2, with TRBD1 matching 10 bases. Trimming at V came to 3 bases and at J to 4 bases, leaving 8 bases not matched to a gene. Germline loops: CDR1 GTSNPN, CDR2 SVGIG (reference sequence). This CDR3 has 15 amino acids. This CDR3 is CAWRGTGVLGYGYTF. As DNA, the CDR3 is TGTGCCTGGAGGGGGACAGGGGTTTTAGGCTATGGCTACACCTTC. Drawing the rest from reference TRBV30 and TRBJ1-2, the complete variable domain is SQTIHQWPATLVQPVGSPLSLECTVEGTSNPNLYWYRQAAGRGLQLLFYSVGIGQISSEVPQNLSASRPQDRQFILSSKKLLLSDSGFYLCAWRGTGVLGYGYTFGSGTRLTVV.

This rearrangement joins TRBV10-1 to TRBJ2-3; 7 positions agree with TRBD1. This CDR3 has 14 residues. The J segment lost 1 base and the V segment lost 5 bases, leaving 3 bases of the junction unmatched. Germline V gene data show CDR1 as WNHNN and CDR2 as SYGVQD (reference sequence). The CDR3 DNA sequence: TGCGCCAGCAGTTTCGGACAGGGCACAGATACGCAGTATTTT. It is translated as CASSFGQGTDTQYF.

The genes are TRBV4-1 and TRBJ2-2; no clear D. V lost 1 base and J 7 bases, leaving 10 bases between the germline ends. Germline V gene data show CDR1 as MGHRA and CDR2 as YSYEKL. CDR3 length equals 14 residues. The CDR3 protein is CASSQVGGYGELFF. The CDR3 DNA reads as TGCGCCAGCAGCCAAGTGGGTGGGTACGGGGAGCTGTTTTTT.

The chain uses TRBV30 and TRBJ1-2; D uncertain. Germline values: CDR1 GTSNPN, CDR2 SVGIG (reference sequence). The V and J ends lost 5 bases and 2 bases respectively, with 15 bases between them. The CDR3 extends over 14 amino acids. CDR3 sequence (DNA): TGTGCCTGGGGAACGGGGATTGGGAACTATGGCTACACCTTC. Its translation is CAWGTGIGNYGYTF.

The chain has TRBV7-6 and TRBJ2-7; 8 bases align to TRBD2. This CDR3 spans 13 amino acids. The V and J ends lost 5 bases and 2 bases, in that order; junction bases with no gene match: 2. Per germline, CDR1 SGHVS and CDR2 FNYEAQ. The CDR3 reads CASSDGGAYEQYF. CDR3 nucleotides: TGTGCCAGCAGCGACGGGGGGGCCTACGAGCAGTACTTC.

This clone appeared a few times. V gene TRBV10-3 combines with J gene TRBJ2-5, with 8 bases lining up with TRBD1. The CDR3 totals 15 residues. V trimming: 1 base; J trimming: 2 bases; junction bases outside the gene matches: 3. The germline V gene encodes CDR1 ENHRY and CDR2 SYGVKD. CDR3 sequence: CAISEFRDRQETQYF. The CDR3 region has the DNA TGTGCCATCAGTGAGTTCCGGGACAGGCAAGAGACCCAGTACTTC.

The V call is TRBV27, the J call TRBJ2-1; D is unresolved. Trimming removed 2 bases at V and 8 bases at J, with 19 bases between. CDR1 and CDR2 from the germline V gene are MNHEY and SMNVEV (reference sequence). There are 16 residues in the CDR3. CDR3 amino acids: CASSLRQPVYNDEQFF. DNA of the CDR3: TGTGCCAGCAGTTTACGCCAGCCCGTTTACAACGATGAGCAGTTCTTC.

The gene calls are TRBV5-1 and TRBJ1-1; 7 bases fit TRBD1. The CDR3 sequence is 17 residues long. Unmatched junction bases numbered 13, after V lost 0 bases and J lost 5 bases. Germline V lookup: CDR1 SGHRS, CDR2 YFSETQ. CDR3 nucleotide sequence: TGCGCCAGCAGCTTGGAAGCCAGGGGGTATACGGTGACTGAAGCTTTCTTT. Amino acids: CASSLEARGYTVTEAFF. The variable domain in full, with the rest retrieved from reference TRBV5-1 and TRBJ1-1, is KAGVTQTPRYLIKTRGQQVTLSCSPISGHRSVSWYQQTPGQGLQFLFEYFSETQRNKGNFPGRFSGRQFSNSRSEMNVSTLELGDSALYLCASSLEARGYTVTEAFFGQGTRLTVV.

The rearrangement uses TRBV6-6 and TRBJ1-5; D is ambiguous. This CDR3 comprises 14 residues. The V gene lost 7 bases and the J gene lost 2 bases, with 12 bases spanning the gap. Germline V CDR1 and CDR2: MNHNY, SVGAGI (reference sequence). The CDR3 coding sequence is TGTGCCAGCATGGACGCGAGCGGCAATCAGCCCCAGCATTTT. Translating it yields CASMDASGNQPQHF.

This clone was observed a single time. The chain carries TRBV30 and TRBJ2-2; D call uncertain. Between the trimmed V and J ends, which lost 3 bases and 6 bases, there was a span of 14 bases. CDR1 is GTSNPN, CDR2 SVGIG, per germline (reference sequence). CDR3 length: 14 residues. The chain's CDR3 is CAWRSSAHAGELFF. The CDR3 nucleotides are TGTGCCTGGAGATCCAGCGCTCACGCCGGGGAGCTGTTTTTT.

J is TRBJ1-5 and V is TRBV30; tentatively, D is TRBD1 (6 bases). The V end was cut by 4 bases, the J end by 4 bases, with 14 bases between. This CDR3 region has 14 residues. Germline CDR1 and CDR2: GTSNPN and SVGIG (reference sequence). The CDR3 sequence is CAWTQDSGNQPQHF. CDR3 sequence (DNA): TGTGCCTGGACTCAGGACAGCGGGAATCAGCCCCAGCATTTT.